This T cell receptor (beta chain) was identified in a study of graft-versus-host responses after intestinal transplantation. Trimming took off 2 bases at V and 1 base at J, with 8 bases between the two ends. This CDR3 has 14 residues. The germline CDR1 and CDR2 sequences are SGHTA and FQGNSA. Data came from immunoSEQ multiplex PCR; TCRdb stores just in-frame clones and leaves some out. The data contain about 15,000 clones, around two thirds of them singletons. Intraepithelial and lamina propria lymphocytes were freed from processed graft tissue. This receptor was taken from a human patient who received an intestinal transplant, so some T cells may come from the graft donor. This chain joins TRBV7-2 and TRBJ1-1, with D perhaps matching TRBD1 (6 bases). This material consisted of ileum tissue, taken around 95 weeks after intestinal transplantation. In DNA form, the CDR3 reads TGTGCCAGCAGCTTACGGGGACAGAACACTGAAGCTTTCTTT. Translated: CASSLRGQNTEAFF.